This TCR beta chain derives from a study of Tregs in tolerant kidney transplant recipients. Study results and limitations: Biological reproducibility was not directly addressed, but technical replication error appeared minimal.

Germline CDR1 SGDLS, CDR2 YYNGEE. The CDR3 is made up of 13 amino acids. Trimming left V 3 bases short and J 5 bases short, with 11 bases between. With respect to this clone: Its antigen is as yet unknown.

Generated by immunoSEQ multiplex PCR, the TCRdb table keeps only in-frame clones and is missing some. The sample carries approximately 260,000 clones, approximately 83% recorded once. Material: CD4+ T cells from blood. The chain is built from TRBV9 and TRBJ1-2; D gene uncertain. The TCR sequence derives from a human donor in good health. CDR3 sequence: CASSAPAVYGYTF. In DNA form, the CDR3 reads TGTGCCAGCAGCGCCCCCGCGGTTTATGGCTACACCTTC.